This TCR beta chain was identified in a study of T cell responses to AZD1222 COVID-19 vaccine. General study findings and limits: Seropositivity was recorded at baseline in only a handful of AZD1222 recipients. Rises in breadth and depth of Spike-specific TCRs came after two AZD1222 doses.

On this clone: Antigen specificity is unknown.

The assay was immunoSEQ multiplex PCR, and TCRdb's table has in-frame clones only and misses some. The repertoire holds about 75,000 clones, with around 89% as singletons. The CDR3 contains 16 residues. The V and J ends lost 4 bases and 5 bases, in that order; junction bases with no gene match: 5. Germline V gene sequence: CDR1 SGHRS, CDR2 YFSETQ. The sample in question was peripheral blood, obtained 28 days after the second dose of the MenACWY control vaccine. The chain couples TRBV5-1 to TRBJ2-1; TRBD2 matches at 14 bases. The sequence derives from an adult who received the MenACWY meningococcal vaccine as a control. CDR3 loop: CASSPRLAGGNNEQFF. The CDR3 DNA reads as TGCGCCAGCAGCCCTCGACTAGCGGGGGGGAACAATGAGCAGTTCTTC. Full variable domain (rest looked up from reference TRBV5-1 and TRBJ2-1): KAGVTQTPRYLIKTRGQQVTLSCSPISGHRSVSWYQQTPGQGLQFLFEYFSETQRNKGNFPGRFSGRQFSNSRSEMNVSTLELGDSALYLCASSPRLAGGNNEQFFGPGTRLTVL.